A single TCR beta chain is shown here with its context. It has no known antigen specificity. No base quality information exists; no much larger clone differs at one position. These data originate in a study of CD8 T cells in ankylosing spondylitis (dated by TCRdb to the late 2010s). Describing the broader study: The study profiled T cell receptor beta repertoires in healthy donors and ankylosing spondylitis patients to find disease-linked TCR variants. Samples of peripheral blood were taken, and for ankylosing spondylitis patients, synovial fluid was collected as well. The full study cohort comprised 20 to 30 ankylosing spondylitis patients and 110 or so healthy donors.

CDR3 length: 15 amino acids, cysteine to phenylalanine. Here the CDR3 DNA is all that survives: 45 bases in frame from base 1. Trimming accounts for 2 bases at V and 7 bases at J, while the number of junction bases matched to no gene is 8. CDR1 and CDR2 are drawn from the germline V gene (reference sequence): LNHNV, YYDKDF. What the authors observed across the whole study: The disease-linked clones were reported as significantly enriched in matched synovial fluid samples from ankylosing spondylitis patients. Some motif variants had previously been reported in the synovial fluid and blood of reactive arthritis patients, which suggests shared mechanisms of disease initiation. The disease-linked clones showed a CD8+ phenotype and occurred at relatively low frequencies in peripheral blood. A TCR beta motif made up of several highly homologous amino acid variants appeared to be characteristic of blood from ankylosing spondylitis patients.

The sequencing machine was an Illumina HiSeq 2500. TCR beta libraries were prepared by quantitative 5'-RACE with molecular barcodes. Turning to the authors' computational methods: A new computational method based on a probabilistic model of VDJ rearrangement was used to identify disease-linked TCR variants. TCRdb ran its own pipeline on the public reads, namely fastp trimming at Q25 and MiXCR clone calling, and kept in-frame beta chains. Each CDR3 protein gets just one entry, which takes the most common genes and DNA from the rows behind it. These V and J calls rely on TCRdb rather than the paper's analysis. The sample table contains 450,000 or so distinct CDR3 sequences; only one count was recorded for roughly 27% of them. Together, the top ten hold about 0.92% of the sample.

Specimen: blood, either unsorted or a sorted T cell fraction (not recorded which). The rearranged segments are TRBV15 and TRBJ2-1, with 7 central nucleotides matching TRBD2. The sequence came from a male donor with ankylosing spondylitis. At the DNA level, the sequence is TGTGCCACCAGCAGACATCAGCGGGACTTTAATGAGCAGTTCTTC. Its translation is CATSRHQRDFNEQFF.